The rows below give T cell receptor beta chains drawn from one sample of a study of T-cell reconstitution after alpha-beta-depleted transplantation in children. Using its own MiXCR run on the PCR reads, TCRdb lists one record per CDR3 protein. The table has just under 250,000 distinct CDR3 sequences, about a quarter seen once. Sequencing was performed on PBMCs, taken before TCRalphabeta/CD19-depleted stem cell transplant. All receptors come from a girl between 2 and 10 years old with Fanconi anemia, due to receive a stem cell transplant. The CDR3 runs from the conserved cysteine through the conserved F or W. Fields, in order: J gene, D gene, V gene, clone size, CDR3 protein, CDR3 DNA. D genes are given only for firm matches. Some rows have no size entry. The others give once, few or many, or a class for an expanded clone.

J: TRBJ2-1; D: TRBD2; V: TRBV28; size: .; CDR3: CASSFRRGGSYEQFF; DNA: TGTGCCAGCAGTTTCAGGCGGGGGGGCAGCTATGAGCAGTTCTTC
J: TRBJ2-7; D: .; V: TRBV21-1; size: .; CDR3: CASSKRLGGFYEQYF; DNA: TGTGCCAGCAGCAAACGTCTAGGCGGATTCTACGAGCAGTACTTC
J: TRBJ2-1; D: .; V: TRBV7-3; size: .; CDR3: CASRSSLSSYNEQFF; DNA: TGTGCCAGCAGATCCAGCTTGAGCTCCTACAATGAGCAGTTCTTC
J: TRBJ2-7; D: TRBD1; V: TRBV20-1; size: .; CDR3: CSARDQRTGVAYEQYF; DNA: TGCAGTGCTAGAGATCAAAGGACAGGGGTCGCCTACGAGCAGTACTTC
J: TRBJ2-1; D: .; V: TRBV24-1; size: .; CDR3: CATSDFGGRERGNEQFF; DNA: TGTGCCACCAGTGATTTTGGGGGCCGGGAGCGGGGCAATGAGCAGTTCTTC
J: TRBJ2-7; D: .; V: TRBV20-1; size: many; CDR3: CSARLIGEQYF; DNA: TGCAGTGCTAGGTTAATCGGGGAGCAGTACTTC
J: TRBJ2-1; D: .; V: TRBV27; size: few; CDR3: CASGKQGLNEQFF; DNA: TGTGCCAGCGGCAAACAGGGTCTCAATGAGCAGTTCTTC
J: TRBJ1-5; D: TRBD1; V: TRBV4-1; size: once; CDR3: CASSQVRTGGNQPQHF; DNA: TGCGCCAGCAGCCAAGTTCGGACAGGCGGCAATCAGCCCCAGCATTTT
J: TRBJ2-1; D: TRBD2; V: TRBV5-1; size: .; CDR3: CASSLSLLAGGAYNEQFF; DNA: TGCGCCAGCAGCTTGTCCCTTCTAGCGGGAGGTGCCTACAATGAGCAGTTCTTC
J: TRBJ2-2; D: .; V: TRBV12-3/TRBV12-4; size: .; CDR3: CASSLLGGAGELFF; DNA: TGTGCCAGCAGTCTCCTCGGGGGAGCCGGGGAGCTGTTTTTT
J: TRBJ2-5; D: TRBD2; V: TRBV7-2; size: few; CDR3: CASSGGVYETQYF; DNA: TGTGCCAGCAGCGGGGGGGTTTATGAGACCCAGTACTTC
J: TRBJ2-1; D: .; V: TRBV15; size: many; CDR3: CATSRVLRDYNEQFF; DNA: TGTGCCACCAGCAGGGTGCTCCGGGACTACAATGAGCAGTTCTTC
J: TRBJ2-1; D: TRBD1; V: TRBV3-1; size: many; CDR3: CASSQWTGGRGVGEQFF; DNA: TGTGCCAGCAGCCAATGGACAGGGGGAAGGGGAGTGGGTGAGCAGTTCTTC
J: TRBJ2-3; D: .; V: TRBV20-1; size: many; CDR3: CSARDPDTQYF; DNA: TGCAGTGCTAGAGATCCGGATACGCAGTATTTT
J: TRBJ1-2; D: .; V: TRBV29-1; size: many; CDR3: CSVGPDTNNYGYTF; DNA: TGCAGCGTTGGTCCCGATACTAATAACTATGGCTACACCTTC
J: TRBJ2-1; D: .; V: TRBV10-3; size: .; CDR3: CAISGVAEYNEQFF; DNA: TGTGCCATCAGTGGTGTAGCGGAGTACAATGAGCAGTTCTTC
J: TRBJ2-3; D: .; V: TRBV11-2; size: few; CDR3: CASSFGGQTDTQYF; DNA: TGTGCCAGCAGCTTCGGGGGTCAGACAGATACGCAGTATTTT
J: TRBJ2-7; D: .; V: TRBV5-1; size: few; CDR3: CASSFGSEASYEQYF; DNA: TGCGCCAGCAGCTTTGGCAGCGAAGCGTCCTACGAGCAGTACTTC
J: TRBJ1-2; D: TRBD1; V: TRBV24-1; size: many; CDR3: CATSDPTGGAYGYTF; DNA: TGTGCCACCAGTGATCCTACAGGGGGTGCCTATGGCTACACCTTC